The rows below give T cell receptor beta chains drawn from one sample of a study of spatial heterogeneity in lung cancer. One entry per CDR3 protein, called by TCRdb with MiXCR from the 5' RACE reads. This table has 30,000 to 40,000 distinct CDR3 sequences, 3% to 3.5% appearing once. The material was normal lung tissue next to the tumor, obtained at surgery. These receptors originate from a male donor with early-stage non-small cell lung cancer. Both conserved end residues are part of each CDR3. D genes are given only for firm matches. Not all rows give a size; the values are once, few, many and, for expanded clones, a class.

J gene: TRBJ1-2
V gene: TRBV6-6
D gene: NA
clone size: many
CDR3 protein: CASSYSRGYTF
CDR3 DNA: TGTGCCAGCAGTTACTCGCGAGGCTACACCTTC

J gene: TRBJ2-7
V gene: TRBV20-1
D gene: NA
clone size: many
CDR3 protein: CSASGTGRGEQYF
CDR3 DNA: TGCAGTGCTAGCGGGACGGGGAGAGGGGAGCAGTACTTC

J gene: TRBJ1-5
V gene: TRBV20-1
D gene: TRBD1
clone size: few
CDR3 protein: CSARSTGPSNQPQHF
CDR3 DNA: TGCAGTGCTAGATCGACAGGGCCTAGCAATCAGCCCCAGCATTTT

J gene: TRBJ1-5
V gene: TRBV4-2
D gene: TRBD1
clone size: many
CDR3 protein: CASSPQGAALRQPQHF
CDR3 DNA: TGTGCCAGCAGCCCCCAGGGGGCCGCCCTGAGGCAGCCCCAGCATTTT

J gene: TRBJ2-1
V gene: TRBV12-3/TRBV12-4
D gene: NA
clone size: NA
CDR3 protein: CASALPSYNEQFF
CDR3 DNA: TGTGCCAGCGCATTGCCCTCCTACAATGAGCAGTTCTTC

J gene: TRBJ2-2
V gene: TRBV7-9
D gene: NA
clone size: many
CDR3 protein: CAVSNTGELFF
CDR3 DNA: TGTGCGGTCTCGAACACCGGGGAGCTGTTTTTT

J gene: TRBJ2-3
V gene: TRBV6-2/TRBV6-3
D gene: NA
clone size: many
CDR3 protein: CASRYIASTDTQYF
CDR3 DNA: TGTGCCAGCAGATACATCGCTAGCACAGATACGCAGTATTTT

J gene: TRBJ2-4
V gene: TRBV29-1
D gene: NA
clone size: many
CDR3 protein: CSAGSGSKNIQYF
CDR3 DNA: TGCAGCGCCGGATCAGGGTCCAAAAACATTCAGTACTTC

J gene: TRBJ1-1
V gene: TRBV6-2/TRBV6-3
D gene: NA
clone size: NA
CDR3 protein: CASSYSRPGAEAFF
CDR3 DNA: TGTGCCAGCAGTTACTCTAGACCCGGGGCTGAAGCTTTCTTT

J gene: TRBJ2-3
V gene: TRBV6-5
D gene: NA
clone size: many
CDR3 protein: CASKVMDSTDTQYF
CDR3 DNA: TGTGCCAGCAAAGTGATGGATAGCACAGATACGCAGTATTTT

J gene: TRBJ1-1
V gene: TRBV5-1
D gene: NA
clone size: many
CDR3 protein: CASSLGAANTEAFF
CDR3 DNA: TGCGCCAGCAGCTTGGGAGCAGCGAACACTGAAGCTTTCTTT

J gene: TRBJ2-1
V gene: TRBV20-1
D gene: NA
clone size: many
CDR3 protein: CSAEQGYNEQFF
CDR3 DNA: TGCAGTGCTGAACAGGGATACAATGAGCAGTTCTTC

J gene: TRBJ2-5
V gene: TRBV20-1
D gene: NA
clone size: few
CDR3 protein: CSAGGQGETQYF
CDR3 DNA: TGCAGTGCTGGGGGACAAGGCGAGACCCAGTACTTC

J gene: TRBJ1-3
V gene: TRBV3-1
D gene: NA
clone size: many
CDR3 protein: CASSQDTGGSTIYF
CDR3 DNA: TGTGCCAGCAGCCAAGATACGGGGGGTTCTACCATATATTTT

J gene: TRBJ2-5
V gene: TRBV7-9
D gene: NA
clone size: few
CDR3 protein: CASSLGTRETQYF
CDR3 DNA: TGTGCCAGCAGCTTAGGGACACGAGAGACCCAGTACTTC

J gene: TRBJ2-1
V gene: TRBV5-6
D gene: NA
clone size: many
CDR3 protein: CASSFGGHNEQFF
CDR3 DNA: TGTGCCAGCAGCTTCGGGGGGCACAATGAGCAGTTCTTC

J gene: TRBJ2-2
V gene: TRBV6-5
D gene: NA
clone size: many
CDR3 protein: CASSYGGMSTGELFF
CDR3 DNA: TGTGCCAGCAGTTACGGGGGAATGAGCACCGGGGAGCTGTTTTTT

J gene: TRBJ1-5
V gene: TRBV5-1
D gene: NA
clone size: many
CDR3 protein: CASSRYVDQPQHF
CDR3 DNA: TGCGCCAGCAGCCGATATGTCGATCAGCCCCAGCATTTT

J gene: TRBJ2-3
V gene: TRBV7-2
D gene: TRBD2
clone size: many
CDR3 protein: CASSSNLAGYTDTQYF
CDR3 DNA: TGTGCCAGCAGCTCAAACCTAGCGGGATACACAGATACGCAGTATTTT

J gene: TRBJ1-2
V gene: TRBV7-9
D gene: NA
clone size: many
CDR3 protein: CASSPGGTIYGYTF
CDR3 DNA: TGTGCCAGCAGCCCAGGAGGGACCATCTATGGCTACACCTTC

J gene: TRBJ2-5
V gene: TRBV4-1
D gene: NA
clone size: many
CDR3 protein: CASSQAGQIQETQYF
CDR3 DNA: TGCGCCAGCAGCCAAGCAGGACAGATTCAAGAGACCCAGTACTTC

J gene: TRBJ1-5
V gene: TRBV28
D gene: NA
clone size: many
CDR3 protein: CASSLKRTAGQPQHF
CDR3 DNA: TGTGCCAGCAGTTTGAAGCGGACAGCTGGACAGCCCCAGCATTTT